This TCR beta chain is drawn from a study of tumor-infiltrating lymphocytes in primary liver carcinoma. As for the study in general: Surgical resection treated primary liver carcinoma in the patients. Study-level points and caveats: In the absence of sorting, bulk samples left CD4+ and CD8+ repertoires uncompared.

A primer matching the constant region was used to make TCR beta cDNA from approximately 520 ng of total RNA. ARM-PCR, slightly modified, supplied the TCR beta libraries through three nested multiplex PCR rounds. In the first two PCR rounds, TRBV1-TRBV30 forward primers were paired with a C-beta reverse primer, and each round lasted 10 cycles. TCRdb re-derived calls from the multiplex PCR reads in MiXCR, one entry per CDR3 protein. The repertoire consists of approximately 320,000 distinct CDR3 sequences, with around 50% occurring once and the leading ten covering 17%. Trimming took 7 bases from V and 5 from J, leaving 14 bases between them. This CDR3 is 13 amino acids long. Germline V gene data show CDR1 as MNHEY and CDR2 as SVGEGT. As for this clonotype: Antigen specificity is unknown.

Germline DNA was also extracted, while the blood RNA originated from unsorted whole blood. Sequenced sample: peripheral blood. The receptor's source is a woman aged 25 to 45 with primary liver carcinoma and hepatitis B virus infection. This chain uses TRBV6-2 or TRBV6-3 with TRBJ1-2, with D unresolved. The CDR3 is CASTVVAIYGYTF. The CDR3 DNA reads as TGTGCCAGCACAGTCGTTGCTATTTATGGCTACACCTTC.